Reported below is one T cell receptor (beta chain). Its antigen remains unknown. CDR1 and CDR2 from the germline V gene are SGHVS and FQNEAQ. V dropped 5 bases and J dropped 0 bases, with 14 bases sitting between them. The CDR3 runs 16 residues. This specimen comes from a study of T cell repertoires in cytomegalovirus infection. TCRdb ran MiXCR on the reads and lists one entry per CDR3 protein. The sample holds some 54,000 distinct CDR3 sequences, about 20% seen once. The clonotype originates from a human donor in good health (CMV status not recorded). Some clones in this sample may be carry-over from other donors' samples. This chain joins TRBV7-8 and TRBJ1-5, with D possibly TRBD1 on 5 matching bases. Sequenced material: CD8+ T cells from cultured PBMCs, taken from culture after CMV antigen stimulation. DNA for the CDR3: TGTGCCAGCAGCAGGGACGGACTTTATAGCAATCAGCCCCAGCATTTT. Protein: CASSRDGLYSNQPQHF.